This T cell receptor (beta chain) was obtained from a study of cytomegalovirus exposure and HLA in healthy donors. This CDR3 spans 18 amino acids. Comments on this clone: Its antigen is not identified.

Findings and caveats of the study: For TCR beta chains, V- and J-gene trimming was later linked to a missense DCLRE1C variant. Despite most TCR sequences being rare, some public TCRs occurred in many donors. The authors excluded some V segments, including TRBV6-2 and TRBV6-3, as indistinguishable.

Amplification used 60 Vbeta primers and 13 Jbeta primers. The method was immunoSEQ multiplex PCR; TCRdb's version includes in-frame clones alone and lacks a portion of them. The sample includes about 110,000 clones, 70% to 85% of them seen just once. The sample taken for sequencing was PBMCs. The V and J genes are TRBV12-1 and TRBJ1-5; TRBD1, as called in the table, went unchecked against the DNA. TRBV12-1 is marked as a pseudogene. This clonotype was sampled from a young man in good health and CMV-seropositive. As DNA, the CDR3 is TGTGCCAGCAGAGTACCGGGACAGGGGATCCAGGGGCATCAGCCCCAGCATTTT. It is translated as CASRVPGQGIQGHQPQHF.